A selection of T cell receptor beta chains follows, all from one sample in a study of T cell clones after liver transplantation. Generated by immunoSEQ multiplex PCR, the TCRdb table keeps only in-frame clones and is missing some. The sample yields around 100,000 clones, 82% seen once. The specimen was CD4+ T cells from blood, collected before liver transplant. The receptors come from a human donor who received a liver transplant. Both conserved end residues are part of each CDR3. A D gene is named only where the DNA matches it firmly. Some rows have no size entry. The others give once, few or many, or a class for an expanded clone.

cdr3_aa: CASSQTQTARQPQHF
cdr3_nt: TGTGCCAGCAGCCAAACTCAGACAGCACGTCAGCCCCAGCATTTT
v_call: TRBV5-6
j_call: TRBJ1-5
clone_size: -
d_call: -

cdr3_aa: CATRPDRDTEAFF
cdr3_nt: TGTGCCACTCGACCGGACAGGGATACTGAAGCTTTCTTT
v_call: TRBV10-3
j_call: TRBJ1-1
clone_size: -
d_call: TRBD1

cdr3_aa: CASSRDTAGLRSEQYF
cdr3_nt: TGCGCCAGCAGCCGAGATACAGCGGGGCTGAGGAGCGAGCAGTACTTC
v_call: TRBV4-1
j_call: TRBJ2-7
clone_size: -
d_call: TRBD2

cdr3_aa: CASRQKTGHSNQPQHF
cdr3_nt: TGTGCCAGCAGACAAAAGACAGGACATAGCAATCAGCCCCAGCATTTT
v_call: TRBV28
j_call: TRBJ1-5
clone_size: -
d_call: -

cdr3_aa: CASSQVEPGLAGRETQYF
cdr3_nt: TGCGCCAGCAGCCAAGTTGAACCGGGACTAGCGGGAAGGGAGACCCAGTACTTC
v_call: TRBV4-3
j_call: TRBJ2-5
clone_size: few
d_call: TRBD2

cdr3_aa: CASSQVEGWSGYTF
cdr3_nt: TGTGCCAGCAGCCAAGTGGAGGGCTGGAGCGGCTACACCTTC
v_call: TRBV14
j_call: TRBJ1-2
clone_size: -
d_call: -

cdr3_aa: CASSLGLNYGYTF
cdr3_nt: TGCGCCAGCAGCCTGGGGCTTAACTATGGCTACACCTTC
v_call: TRBV5-1
j_call: TRBJ1-2
clone_size: once
d_call: -

cdr3_aa: CASSLALGTATHGYTF
cdr3_nt: TGTGCCAGCAGCTTAGCGCTAGGGACAGCAACGCATGGCTACACCTTC
v_call: TRBV7-2
j_call: TRBJ1-2
clone_size: -
d_call: TRBD1

cdr3_aa: CSVGLNQETQYF
cdr3_nt: TGCAGCGTTGGCTTGAATCAAGAGACCCAGTACTTC
v_call: TRBV29-1
j_call: TRBJ2-5
clone_size: -
d_call: -

cdr3_aa: CASSMFQGGSTDTQYF
cdr3_nt: TGTGCCAGTAGTATGTTCCAGGGGGGAAGCACAGATACGCAGTATTTT
v_call: TRBV19
j_call: TRBJ2-3
clone_size: -
d_call: -

cdr3_aa: CASSLKAFPSSGNTIYF
cdr3_nt: TGTGCCAGCAGTTTAAAAGCCTTTCCCAGCTCTGGAAACACCATATATTTT
v_call: TRBV27
j_call: TRBJ1-3
clone_size: -
d_call: -

cdr3_aa: CASSSGQEHTEAFF
cdr3_nt: TGTGCCAGCAGCTCGGGACAGGAACACACTGAAGCTTTCTTT
v_call: TRBV7-2
j_call: TRBJ1-1
clone_size: -
d_call: TRBD1

cdr3_aa: CASSLKTGLGPGSGANVLTF
cdr3_nt: TGTGCCAGCAGCTTAAAGACAGGGTTGGGTCCCGGGTCTGGGGCCAACGTCCTGACTTTC
v_call: TRBV7-6
j_call: TRBJ2-6
clone_size: few
d_call: TRBD1

cdr3_aa: CASSYRSTQPQHF
cdr3_nt: TGTGCCAGCAGTTACAGGAGTACCCAGCCCCAGCATTTT
v_call: TRBV6-6
j_call: TRBJ1-5
clone_size: -
d_call: -

cdr3_aa: CASSPRGTSGESTDTQYF
cdr3_nt: TGTGCCAGCTCACCACGCGGGACTAGCGGGGAAAGCACAGATACGCAGTATTTT
v_call: TRBV18
j_call: TRBJ2-3
clone_size: -
d_call: TRBD2

cdr3_aa: CASSPRAMLEAFF
cdr3_nt: TGTGCCAGCAGCCCACGGGCGATGCTTGAAGCTTTCTTT
v_call: TRBV5-5
j_call: TRBJ1-1
clone_size: -
d_call: -

cdr3_aa: CAWTEGYTINTEAFF
cdr3_nt: TGTGCCTGGACTGAGGGATACACCATCAACACTGAAGCTTTCTTT
v_call: TRBV30
j_call: TRBJ1-1
clone_size: -
d_call: -

cdr3_aa: CASSLEGRDFSYNEQFF
cdr3_nt: TGTGCCAGCAGCTTAGAGGGTAGAGACTTCTCCTACAATGAGCAGTTCTTC
v_call: TRBV7-3
j_call: TRBJ2-1
clone_size: -
d_call: -

cdr3_aa: CAWSVLGVIGETQYF
cdr3_nt: TGTGCCTGGAGTGTATTAGGGGTGATAGGAGAGACCCAGTACTTC
v_call: TRBV30
j_call: TRBJ2-5
clone_size: once
d_call: -

cdr3_aa: CASSSLAGPNEQYF
cdr3_nt: TGTGCCAGCTCCAGCTTAGCGGGACCAAACGAGCAGTACTTC
v_call: TRBV18
j_call: TRBJ2-7
clone_size: -
d_call: TRBD2

cdr3_aa: CASSPALSSYNEQFF
cdr3_nt: TGTGCCAGCTCACCAGCACTGAGCTCCTACAATGAGCAGTTCTTC
v_call: TRBV18
j_call: TRBJ2-1
clone_size: -
d_call: -

cdr3_aa: CASSFLTGSGNEQFF
cdr3_nt: TGTGCCAGCAGCTTTCTGACAGGGTCGGGGAATGAGCAGTTCTTC
v_call: TRBV11-2
j_call: TRBJ2-1
clone_size: -
d_call: TRBD1

cdr3_aa: CASSLGTGGEKLFF
cdr3_nt: TGTGCCAGCAGCTTAGGAACCGGGGGGGAAAAACTGTTTTTT
v_call: TRBV7-9
j_call: TRBJ1-4
clone_size: -
d_call: -

cdr3_aa: CASSYSWGQGTEAFF
cdr3_nt: TGTGCCAGCAGTTACTCGTGGGGGCAAGGCACTGAAGCTTTCTTT
v_call: TRBV6-6
j_call: TRBJ1-1
clone_size: -
d_call: -

cdr3_aa: CASSSTGGWNTGELFF
cdr3_nt: TGTGCCAGCAGTTCCACAGGGGGCTGGAACACCGGGGAGCTGTTTTTT
v_call: TRBV27
j_call: TRBJ2-2
clone_size: -
d_call: TRBD1

cdr3_aa: CASSVWSRGGETQYF
cdr3_nt: TGTGCCAGCAGCGTTTGGTCGCGGGGAGGGGAGACCCAGTACTTC
v_call: TRBV9
j_call: TRBJ2-5
clone_size: -
d_call: TRBD2

cdr3_aa: CASSGTDGLGSPQHF
cdr3_nt: TGCGCCAGCAGTGGGACGGACGGGTTGGGATCGCCCCAGCATTTT
v_call: TRBV10-2
j_call: TRBJ1-5
clone_size: -
d_call: -

cdr3_aa: CASSIGQGSSYEQYF
cdr3_nt: TGTGCCAGTAGTATCGGACAGGGCAGCTCCTACGAGCAGTACTTC
v_call: TRBV19
j_call: TRBJ2-7
clone_size: once
d_call: TRBD1